These 2 T cell receptor beta chains came from one sample sequenced in a study of early T cells in non-severe SARS-CoV-2 infection. TCRdb recomputed calls from the 5' RACE reads with MiXCR, one row per CDR3 protein. The sample carries approximately 39,000 distinct CDR3 sequences, less than 7% recorded once. The input for sequencing was whole blood, taken at baseline. The receptor source for this set is an adult who was a healthcare worker with PCR-confirmed SARS-CoV-2 infection or an uninfected control (not recorded which).

This clonotype showed up just a few times. The V and J genes are TRBV10-3 and TRBJ2-3; no definite D call. Germline CDR1 and CDR2: ENHRY and SYGVKD. Trimming took 10 bases from V and 2 from J, leaving 13 bases between them. The CDR3 is 13 amino acids. Here the CDR3 reads CATQRALTDTQYF. CDR3 DNA: TGTGCCACCCAAAGGGCCCTCACAGATACGCAGTATTTT.

Many counts were recorded for this clonotype. The rearrangement joins TRBV3-1 to TRBJ1-3; D is unclear. The CDR3 covers 13 residues. Per germline, CDR1 LGHDT and CDR2 YNNKEL (reference sequence). The V gene lost 7 bases and the J gene lost 2 bases, with 9 bases spanning the gap. CDR3 bases: TGTGCCAGCACCCTAGGGACTGGAAACACCATATATTTT. It specifies CASTLGTGNTIYF.